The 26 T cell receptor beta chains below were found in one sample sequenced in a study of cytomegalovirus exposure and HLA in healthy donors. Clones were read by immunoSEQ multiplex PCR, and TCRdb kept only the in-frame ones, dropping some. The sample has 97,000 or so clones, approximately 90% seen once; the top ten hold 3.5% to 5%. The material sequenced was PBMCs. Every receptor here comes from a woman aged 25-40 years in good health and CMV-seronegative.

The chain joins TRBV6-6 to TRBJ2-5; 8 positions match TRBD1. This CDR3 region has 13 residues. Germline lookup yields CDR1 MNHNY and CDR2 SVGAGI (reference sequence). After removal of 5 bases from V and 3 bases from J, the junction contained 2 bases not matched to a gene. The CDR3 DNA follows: TGTGCCAGCAGTCTGACAGGGGAAGAGACCCAGTACTTC. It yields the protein CASSLTGEETQYF.

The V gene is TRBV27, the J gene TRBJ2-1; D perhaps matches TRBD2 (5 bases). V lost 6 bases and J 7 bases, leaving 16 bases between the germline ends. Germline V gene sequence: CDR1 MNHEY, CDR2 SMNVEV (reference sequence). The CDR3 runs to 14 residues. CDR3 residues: CASSLLDPPNEQFF. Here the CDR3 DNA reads TGTGCCAGCAGCCTACTAGATCCACCGAATGAGCAGTTCTTC.

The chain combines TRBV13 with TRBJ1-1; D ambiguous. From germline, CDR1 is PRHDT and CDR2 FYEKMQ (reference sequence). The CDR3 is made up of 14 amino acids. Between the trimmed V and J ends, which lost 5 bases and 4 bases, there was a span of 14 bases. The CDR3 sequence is CASSQVGESTEAFF. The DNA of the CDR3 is TGTGCCAGCAGCCAAGTCGGGGAATCCACTGAAGCTTTCTTT.

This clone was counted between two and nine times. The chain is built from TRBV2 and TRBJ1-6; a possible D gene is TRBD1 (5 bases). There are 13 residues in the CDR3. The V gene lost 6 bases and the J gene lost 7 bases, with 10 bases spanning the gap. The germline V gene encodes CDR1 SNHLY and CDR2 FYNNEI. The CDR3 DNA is TGTGCCAGCAGCTTCGACAGAAATTCACCCCTCCACTTT. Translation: CASSFDRNSPLHF.

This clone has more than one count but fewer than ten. The CDR3 region is CASRRGVEEKLFF. In DNA, the CDR3 is TGTGCCAGCCGGCGGGGGGTTGAGGAAAAACTGTTTTTT. V is TRBV6-6 and J is TRBJ1-4, with a tentative D call TRBD1 (5 bases). V was trimmed by 8 bases and J by 8 bases, leaving 15 bases between them. The germline gives CDR1 MNHNY, CDR2 SVGAGI (reference sequence). The CDR3 contains 13 residues.

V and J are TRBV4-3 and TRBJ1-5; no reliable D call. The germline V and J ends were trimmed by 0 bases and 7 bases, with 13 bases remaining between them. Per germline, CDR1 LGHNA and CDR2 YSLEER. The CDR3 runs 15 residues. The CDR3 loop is CASSQESRAEQPQHF. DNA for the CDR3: TGCGCCAGCAGCCAAGAGTCGCGAGCGGAACAGCCCCAGCATTTT.

The CDR3 loop reads CASRLGGTADNEQFF. The CDR3 region has the DNA TGTGCCAGCAGGCTAGGGGGGACAGCCGACAATGAGCAGTTCTTC. This chain joins TRBV27 and TRBJ2-1, with D possibly being TRBD1 (7 bases). Germline V gene sequence: CDR1 MNHEY, CDR2 SMNVEV (reference sequence). The germline V and J ends were trimmed by 6 bases and 5 bases, with 17 bases remaining between them. The CDR3 is 15 residues long.

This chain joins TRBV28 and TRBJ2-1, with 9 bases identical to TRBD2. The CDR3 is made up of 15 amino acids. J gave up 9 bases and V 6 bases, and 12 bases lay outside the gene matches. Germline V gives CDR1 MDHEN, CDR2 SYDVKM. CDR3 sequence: CASRGGGSGSLEQFF. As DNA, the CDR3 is TGTGCCAGCAGGGGGGGCGGTAGCGGGAGTCTTGAGCAGTTCTTC.

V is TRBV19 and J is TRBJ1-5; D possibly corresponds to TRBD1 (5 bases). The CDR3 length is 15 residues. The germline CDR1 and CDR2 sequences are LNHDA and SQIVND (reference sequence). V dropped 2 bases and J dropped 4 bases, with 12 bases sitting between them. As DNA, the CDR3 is TGTGCCAGTAGTATATTTCGCAGGGAAAATCAGCCCCAGCATTTT. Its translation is CASSIFRRENQPQHF.

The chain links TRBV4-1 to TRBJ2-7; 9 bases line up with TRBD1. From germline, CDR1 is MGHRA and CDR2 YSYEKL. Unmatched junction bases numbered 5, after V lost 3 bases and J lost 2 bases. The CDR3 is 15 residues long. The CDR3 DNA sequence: TGCGCCAGCAGCCAGGGACAGGGTCCGACCTACGAGCAGTACTTC. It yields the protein CASSQGQGPTYEQYF.

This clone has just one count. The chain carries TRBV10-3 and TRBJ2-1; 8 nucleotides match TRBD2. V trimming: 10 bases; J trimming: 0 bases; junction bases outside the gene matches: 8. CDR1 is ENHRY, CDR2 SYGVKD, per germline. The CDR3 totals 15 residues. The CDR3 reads CATLTSANSYNEQFF. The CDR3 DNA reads TGTGCCACTCTGACTAGCGCAAACTCCTACAATGAGCAGTTCTTC.

The CDR3 DNA is TGTGCCAGCAGTGGACTAGCGGGAGAATCCTACGAGCAGTACTTC. Translation: CASSGLAGESYEQYF. The chain recombines TRBV28 with TRBJ2-7; 13 bases align to TRBD2. This CDR3 contains 15 residues. Germline loops: CDR1 MDHEN, CDR2 SYDVKM. V shed 5 bases, J shed 1 base, and the junction held 2 bases outside the gene matches.

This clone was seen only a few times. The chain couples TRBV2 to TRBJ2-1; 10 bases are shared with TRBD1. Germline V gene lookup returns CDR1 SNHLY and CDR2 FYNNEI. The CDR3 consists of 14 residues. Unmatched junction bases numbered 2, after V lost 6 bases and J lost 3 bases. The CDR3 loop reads CASRGQGFYNEQFF. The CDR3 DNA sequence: TGTGCCAGCAGGGGACAGGGGTTCTACAATGAGCAGTTCTTC. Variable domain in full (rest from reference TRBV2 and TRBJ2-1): EPEVTQTPSHQVTQMGQEVILRCVPISNHLYFYWYRQILGQKVEFLVSFYNNEISEKSEIFDDQFSVERPDGSNFTLKIRSTKLEDSAMYFCASRGQGFYNEQFFGPGTRLTVL.

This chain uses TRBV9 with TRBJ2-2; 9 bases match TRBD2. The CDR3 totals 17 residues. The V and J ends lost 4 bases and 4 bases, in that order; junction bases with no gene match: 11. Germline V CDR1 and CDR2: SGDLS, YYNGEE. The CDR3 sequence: CASSLKAAGGFTGELFF. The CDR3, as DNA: TGTGCCAGCAGCCTTAAGGCAGCGGGAGGCTTCACCGGGGAGCTGTTTTTT.

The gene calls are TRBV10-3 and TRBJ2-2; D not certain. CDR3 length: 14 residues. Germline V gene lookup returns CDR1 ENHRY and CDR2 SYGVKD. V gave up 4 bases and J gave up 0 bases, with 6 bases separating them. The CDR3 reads CAISGLTNTGELFF. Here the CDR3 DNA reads TGTGCCATCAGTGGTCTAACGAACACCGGGGAGCTGTTTTTT.

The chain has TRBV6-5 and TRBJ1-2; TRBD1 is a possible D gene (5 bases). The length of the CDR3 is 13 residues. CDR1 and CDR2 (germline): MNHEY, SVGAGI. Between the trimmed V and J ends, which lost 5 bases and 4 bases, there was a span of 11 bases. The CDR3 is CASSRGTVYGYTF. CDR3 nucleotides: TGTGCCAGCAGTCGGGGGACGGTCTATGGCTACACCTTC.

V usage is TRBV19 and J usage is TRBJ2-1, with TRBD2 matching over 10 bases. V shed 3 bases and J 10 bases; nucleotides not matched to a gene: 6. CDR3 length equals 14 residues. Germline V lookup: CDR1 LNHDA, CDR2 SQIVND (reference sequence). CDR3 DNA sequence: TGTGCCAGTAGTATCCTAGCGGGAGCGGGCGAGCAGTTCTTC. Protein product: CASSILAGAGEQFF.

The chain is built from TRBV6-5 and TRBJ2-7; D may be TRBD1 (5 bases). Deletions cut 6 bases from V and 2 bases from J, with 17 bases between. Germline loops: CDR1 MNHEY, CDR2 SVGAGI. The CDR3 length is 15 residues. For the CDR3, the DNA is TGTGCCAGCAGGCATACAGGAACCTACGCCTACGAGCAGTACTTC. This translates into CASRHTGTYAYEQYF.

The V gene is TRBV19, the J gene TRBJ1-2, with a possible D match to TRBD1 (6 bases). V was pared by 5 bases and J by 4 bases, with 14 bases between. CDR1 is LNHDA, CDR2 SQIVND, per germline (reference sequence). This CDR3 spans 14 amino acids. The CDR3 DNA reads TGTGCCAGTAGTCCCAGGGGTCGGGGCTATGGCTACACCTTC. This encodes CASSPRGRGYGYTF.

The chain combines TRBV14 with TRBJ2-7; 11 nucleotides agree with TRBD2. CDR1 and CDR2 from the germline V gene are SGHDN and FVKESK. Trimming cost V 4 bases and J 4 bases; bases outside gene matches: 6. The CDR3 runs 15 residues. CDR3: CASSLLAGGPYEQYF. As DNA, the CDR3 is TGTGCCAGCAGCCTTTTAGCGGGAGGGCCGTACGAGCAGTACTTC.

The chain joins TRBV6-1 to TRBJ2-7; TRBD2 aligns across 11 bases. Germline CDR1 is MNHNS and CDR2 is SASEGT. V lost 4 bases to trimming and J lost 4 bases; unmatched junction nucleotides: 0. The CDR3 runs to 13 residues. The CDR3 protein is CASSGTSGYEQYF. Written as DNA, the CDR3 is TGTGCCAGCAGTGGGACTAGCGGGTACGAGCAGTACTTC.

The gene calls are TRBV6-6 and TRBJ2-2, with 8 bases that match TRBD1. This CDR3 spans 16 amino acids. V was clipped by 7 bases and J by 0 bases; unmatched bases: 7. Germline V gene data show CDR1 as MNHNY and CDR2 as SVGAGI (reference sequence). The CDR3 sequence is CASTFGTGANTGELFF. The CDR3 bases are TGTGCCAGCACTTTTGGGACAGGAGCGAACACCGGGGAGCTGTTTTTT.

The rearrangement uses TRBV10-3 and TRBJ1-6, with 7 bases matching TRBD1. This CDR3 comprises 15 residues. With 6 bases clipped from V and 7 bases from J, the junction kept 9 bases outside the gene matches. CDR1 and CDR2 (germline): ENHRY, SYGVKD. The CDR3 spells CAIRRRGQENSPLHF. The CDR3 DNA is TGTGCCATCAGGCGTAGGGGGCAGGAGAATTCACCCCTCCACTTT.

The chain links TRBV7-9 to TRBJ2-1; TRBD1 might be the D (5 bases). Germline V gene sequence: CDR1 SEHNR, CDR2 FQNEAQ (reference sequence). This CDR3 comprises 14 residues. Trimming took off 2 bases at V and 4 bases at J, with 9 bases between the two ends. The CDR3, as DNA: TGTGCCAGCAGCTTATTGGACATTTACAATGAGCAGTTCTTC. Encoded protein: CASSLLDIYNEQFF. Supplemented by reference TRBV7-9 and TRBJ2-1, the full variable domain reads DTGVSQNPRHKITKRGQNVTFRCDPISEHNRLYWYRQTLGQGPEFLTYFQNEAQLEKSRLLSDRFSAERPKGSFSTLEIQRTEQGDSAMYLCASSLLDIYNEQFFGPGTRLTVL.

DNA for the CDR3: TGTGCCAGCAGCCTCTACAGGGTCGGGAACACTGAAGCTTTCTTT. Translated, it gives CASSLYRVGNTEAFF. The genes are TRBV7-2 and TRBJ1-1, with TRBD1 as a possible D gene (6 bases). The ends were cut back, 5 bases at V and 1 base at J, with 14 bases in the middle. Per the germline V gene, CDR1 is SGHTA and CDR2 is FQGNSA. The CDR3 sequence is 15 residues long.

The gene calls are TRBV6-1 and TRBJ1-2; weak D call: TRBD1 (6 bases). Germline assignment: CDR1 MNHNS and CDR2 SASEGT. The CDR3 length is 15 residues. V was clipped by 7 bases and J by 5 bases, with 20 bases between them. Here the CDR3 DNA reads TGTGCCAGCACTGCCGCAGGGGCATCCGGGTATGGCTACACCTTC. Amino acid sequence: CASTAAGASGYGYTF.